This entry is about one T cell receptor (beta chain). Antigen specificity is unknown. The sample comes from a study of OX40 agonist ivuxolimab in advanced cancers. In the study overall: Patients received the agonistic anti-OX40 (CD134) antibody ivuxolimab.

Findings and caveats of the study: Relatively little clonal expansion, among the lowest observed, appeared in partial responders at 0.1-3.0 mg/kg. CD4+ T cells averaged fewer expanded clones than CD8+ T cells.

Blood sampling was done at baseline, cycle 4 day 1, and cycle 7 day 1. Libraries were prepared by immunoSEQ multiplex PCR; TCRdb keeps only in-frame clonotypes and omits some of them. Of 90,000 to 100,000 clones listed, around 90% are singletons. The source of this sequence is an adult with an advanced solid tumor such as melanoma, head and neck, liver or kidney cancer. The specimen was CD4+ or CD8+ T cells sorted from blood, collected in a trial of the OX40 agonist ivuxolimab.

The DNA for the CDR3 is TGTGCCAGCAGCCCTAGCGGGGGGGGCCGCACAGATACGCAGTATTTT. Protein: CASSPSGGGRTDTQYF. The chain is built from TRBV7-2 and TRBJ2-3, with 12 bases aligning to TRBD2. The CDR3 length is 16 residues. Trimming at V came to 5 bases and at J to 1 base, leaving 4 bases not matched to a gene. Germline loops: CDR1 SGHTA, CDR2 FQGNSA.